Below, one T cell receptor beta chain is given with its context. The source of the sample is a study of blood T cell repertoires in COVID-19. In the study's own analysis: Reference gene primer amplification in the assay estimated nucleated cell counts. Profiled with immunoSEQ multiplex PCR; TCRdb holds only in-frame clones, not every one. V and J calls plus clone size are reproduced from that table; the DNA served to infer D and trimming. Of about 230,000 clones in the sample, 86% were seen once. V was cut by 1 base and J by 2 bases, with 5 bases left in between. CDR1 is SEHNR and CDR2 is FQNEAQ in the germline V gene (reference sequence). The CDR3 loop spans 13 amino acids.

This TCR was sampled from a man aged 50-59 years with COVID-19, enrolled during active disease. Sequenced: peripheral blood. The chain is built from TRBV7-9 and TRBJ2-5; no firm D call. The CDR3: CASSLVLQETQYF. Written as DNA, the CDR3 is TGTGCCAGCAGCTTAGTTCTTCAAGAGACCCAGTACTTC. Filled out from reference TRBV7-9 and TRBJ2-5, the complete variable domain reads DTGVSQNPRHKITKRGQNVTFRCDPISEHNRLYWYRQTLGQGPEFLTYFQNEAQLEKSRLLSDRFSAERPKGSFSTLEIQRTEQGDSAMYLCASSLVLQETQYFGPGTRLLVL.